This TCR beta chain was identified during a study of STAT5B mutations in CD4+ large granular lymphocyte leukemia. Study-wide points: Patient CD4-sorted repertoires looked more clonal than healthy CD4+ repertoires, even without putative leukemic clones. Compared with healthy controls (2/35), patient top clones favored TRBV06 (8/27).

About this clone itself: Its cognate antigen is unknown.

Profiling relied on immunoSEQ multiplex PCR, and the TCRdb table lists in-frame clones only, not all of them. In the table there are about 38,000 clones, roughly 85% of which are singletons. Germline V gives CDR1 SNHLY, CDR2 FYNNEI. The junction had 7 bases not matched to a gene; V was cut back by 7 bases and J by 5 bases. This CDR3 region has 13 residues. The chain recombines TRBV2 with TRBJ2-5; 7 bases align to TRBD2. This receptor was identified in a human donor in good health. The sequencing input was CD4+ T cells from blood buffy coats. As DNA, the CDR3 is TGTGCCAGCATCAGGACTAGATCCGAGACCCAGTACTTC. Its protein is CASIRTRSETQYF.